Each of the 8 T cell receptor beta chains below was sequenced from the same sample in a study of T cells in Graves' hyperthyroidism and ophthalmopathy. Amplified TCR beta CDR3 regions derived from RNA transcripts. RT-PCR in the first round (using the HTBI primer set) targeted the TCR CDR3. TCRdb called the multiplex PCR reads again in MiXCR, with one record for every CDR3 protein. The sample carries roughly 350,000 distinct CDR3 sequences, roughly 15% recorded once. The sample taken for sequencing was blood. All receptors come from a woman in her twenties or thirties with Graves' ophthalmopathy.

This clonotype came up many times. The chain combines TRBV7-3 with TRBJ2-1; D ambiguous. The germline V gene has CDR1 SGHTA and CDR2 FQGTGA. Deletions cut 1 base from V and 0 bases from J, with 10 bases between. The CDR3 is made up of 16 amino acids. The CDR3 protein is CASSLMTTSSYNEQFF. CDR3 DNA sequence: TGTGCCAGCAGCTTAATGACCACCTCCTCCTACAATGAGCAGTTCTTC.

The chain carries TRBV3-1 and TRBJ1-1; TRBD1 agrees at 11 bases. Losses at the gene ends were 4 bases for V and 5 bases for J; bases not matched to a gene: 6. CDR3 length: 15 residues. From germline, CDR1 is LGHDT and CDR2 YNNKEL (reference sequence). The CDR3 here is CASSRGQGAGTEAFF. CDR3 nucleotide sequence: TGTGCCAGCAGCCGCGGACAGGGGGCAGGGACTGAAGCTTTCTTT.

This clonotype was counted many times. CDR3 region: CASSYGAGTQYF. CDR3 coding DNA: TGTGCCAGCAGCTACGGGGCAGGGACCCAGTACTTC. The chain carries TRBV7-9 and TRBJ2-5; D possibly matches TRBD1 or TRBD2 (5 bases each). V lost 4 bases to trimming and J lost 7 bases, with 10 bases between them. The CDR3 consists of 12 residues. The germline CDR1 and CDR2 sequences are SEHNR and FQNEAQ (reference sequence).

This clonotype appeared many times. J is TRBJ2-5 and V is TRBV11-2; D is perhaps TRBD1 (6 bases). Germline V gene sequence: CDR1 SGHAT, CDR2 FQNNGV. CDR3 length: 15 residues. The V gene lost 6 bases and the J gene lost 2 bases, with 16 bases spanning the gap. The CDR3, as DNA: TGTGCCAGCAGAACGCCACAGGGAACTCAAGAGACCCAGTACTTC. Its translation is CASRTPQGTQETQYF.

This clonotype was detected a few times. The J gene is TRBJ1-2, the V gene TRBV19; 11 positions match TRBD1. The V and J ends lost 6 bases and 5 bases, in that order; junction bases with no gene match: 11. This CDR3 region has 16 residues. Germline loops: CDR1 LNHDA, CDR2 SQIVND (reference sequence). In DNA form, the CDR3 reads TGTGCCAGTAGCCTTGGAGGGACAGGGGGAGATTATGGCTACACCTTC. It translates to CASSLGGTGGDYGYTF.

This clonotype occurred many times. The chain employs TRBV19 and TRBJ1-1; D gene unclear. CDR3 length: 15 amino acids. Germline V gene sequence: CDR1 LNHDA, CDR2 SQIVND (reference sequence). The V and J ends lost 6 bases and 1 base respectively, with 15 bases between them. CDR3 bases: TGTGCCAGTAGGGCTCCCTTGGGGTCGAACACTGAAGCTTTCTTT. Encoded protein: CASRAPLGSNTEAFF. The complete variable domain, with remaining parts taken from reference TRBV19 and TRBJ1-1, reads DGGITQSPKYLFRKEGQNVTLSCEQNLNHDAMYWYRQDPGQGLRLIYYSQIVNDFQKGDIAEGYSVSREKKESFPLTVTSAQKNPTAFYLCASRAPLGSNTEAFFGQGTRLTVV.

This clonotype was recorded many times. The chain carries TRBV29-1 and TRBJ1-2, with TRBD1 as a possible D gene (6 bases). CDR1 SQVTM and CDR2 ANQGSEA come from the germline V gene. This CDR3 is built from 13 residues. Trimming stripped 5 bases from V and 8 bases from J, with 18 bases between. CDR3 sequence (DNA): TGCAGCGTTTCGGGTACAGGGACTGGAGGCTACACCTTC. It translates to CSVSGTGTGGYTF.

At least ten counts were recorded for this clonotype. The chain combines TRBV12-3 or TRBV12-4 with TRBJ1-5; 8 nucleotides align to TRBD1. The CDR3 runs 13 residues. After removal of 4 bases from V and 6 bases from J, the junction contained 2 bases not matched to a gene. The CDR3, as DNA: TGTGCCAGCAGTTGGACAGGGTTTCAGCCCCAGCATTTT. Protein product: CASSWTGFQPQHF.